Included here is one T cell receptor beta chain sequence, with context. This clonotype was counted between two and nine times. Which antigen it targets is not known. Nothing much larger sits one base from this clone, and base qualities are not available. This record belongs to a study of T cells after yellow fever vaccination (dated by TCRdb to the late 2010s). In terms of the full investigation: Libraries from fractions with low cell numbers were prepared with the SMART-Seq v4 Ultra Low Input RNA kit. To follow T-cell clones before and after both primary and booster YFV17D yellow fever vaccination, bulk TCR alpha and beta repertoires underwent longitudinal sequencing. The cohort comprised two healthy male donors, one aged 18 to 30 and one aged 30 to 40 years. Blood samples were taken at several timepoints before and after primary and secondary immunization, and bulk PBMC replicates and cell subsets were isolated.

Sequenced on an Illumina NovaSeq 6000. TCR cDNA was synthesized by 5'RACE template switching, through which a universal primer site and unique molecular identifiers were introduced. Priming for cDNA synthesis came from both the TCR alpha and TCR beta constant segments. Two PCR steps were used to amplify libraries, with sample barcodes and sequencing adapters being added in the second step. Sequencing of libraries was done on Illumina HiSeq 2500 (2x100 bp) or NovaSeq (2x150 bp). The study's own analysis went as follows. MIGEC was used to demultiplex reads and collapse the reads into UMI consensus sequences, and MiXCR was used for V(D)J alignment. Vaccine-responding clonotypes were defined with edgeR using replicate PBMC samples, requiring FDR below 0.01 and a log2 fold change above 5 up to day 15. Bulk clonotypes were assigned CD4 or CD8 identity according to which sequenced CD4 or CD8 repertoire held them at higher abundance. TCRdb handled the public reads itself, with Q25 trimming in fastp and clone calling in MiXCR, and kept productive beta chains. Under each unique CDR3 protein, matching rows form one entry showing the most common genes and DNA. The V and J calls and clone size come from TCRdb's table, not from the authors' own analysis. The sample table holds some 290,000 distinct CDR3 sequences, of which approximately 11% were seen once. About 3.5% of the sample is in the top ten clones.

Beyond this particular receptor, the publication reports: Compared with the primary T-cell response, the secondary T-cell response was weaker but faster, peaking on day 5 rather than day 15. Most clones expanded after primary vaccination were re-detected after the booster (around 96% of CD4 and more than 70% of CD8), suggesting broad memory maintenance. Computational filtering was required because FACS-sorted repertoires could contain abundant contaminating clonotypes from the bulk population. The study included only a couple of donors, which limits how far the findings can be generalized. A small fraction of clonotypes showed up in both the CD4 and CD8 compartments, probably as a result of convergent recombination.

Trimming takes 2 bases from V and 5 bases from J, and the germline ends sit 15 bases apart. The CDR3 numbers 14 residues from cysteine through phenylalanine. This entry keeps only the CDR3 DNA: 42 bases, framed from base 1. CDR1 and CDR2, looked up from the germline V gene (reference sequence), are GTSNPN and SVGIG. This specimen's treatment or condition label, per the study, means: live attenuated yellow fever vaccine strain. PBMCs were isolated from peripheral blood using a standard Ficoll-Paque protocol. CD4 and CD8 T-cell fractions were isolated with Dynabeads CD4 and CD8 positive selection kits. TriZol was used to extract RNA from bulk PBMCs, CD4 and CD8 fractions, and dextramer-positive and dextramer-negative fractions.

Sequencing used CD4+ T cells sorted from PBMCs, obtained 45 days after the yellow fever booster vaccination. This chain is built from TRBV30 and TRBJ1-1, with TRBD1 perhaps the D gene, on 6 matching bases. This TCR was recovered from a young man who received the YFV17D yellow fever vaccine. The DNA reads TGTGCCTGGAGTTTAGGACAGAGGAGGACTGAAGCTTTCTTT. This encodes CAWSLGQRRTEAFF. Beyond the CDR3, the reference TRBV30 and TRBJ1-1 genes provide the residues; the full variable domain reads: SQTIHQWPATLVQPVGSPLSLECTVEGTSNPNLYWYRQAAGRGLQLLFYSVGIGQISSEVPQNLSASRPQDRQFILSSKKLLLSDSGFYLCAWSLGQRRTEAFFGQGTRLTVV.